This T cell receptor (beta chain) was identified in a study of T cells in Graves' hyperthyroidism and ophthalmopathy. The study's findings and limits: Ophthalmopathy, as predicted by the model, came a median about seven months after the prediction. In blood, most of the thyroid clonotypes expanded above 0.001 were also present. Ophthalmopathy was told apart from stable hyperthyroidism by a 13 V-J model.

Trimming pared 3 bases from V and 4 bases from J, leaving 11 bases between. Per the germline V gene, CDR1 is SGHRS and CDR2 is YFSETQ. The CDR3 runs to 14 residues. About this clonotype itself: Its antigen is undetermined.

In making diagnoses, clinical symptoms, serum thyroxine and TRAb, thyroid ultrasound and orbital computed tomography were all used. Amplified TCR beta CDR3 regions came from RNA transcripts. A first-round RT-PCR of the TCR CDR3 used the HTBI primer set. MiXCR, applied by TCRdb to the multiplex PCR reads, yields one record per CDR3 protein. This table has roughly 500,000 distinct CDR3 sequences, roughly 45% appearing once. The V gene is TRBV5-1, the J gene TRBJ1-3, with D possibly matching TRBD1 (5 bases). The sequencing input was peripheral blood or thyroid tissue (not recorded which). The source of this sequence is an adult woman with Graves' disease, either hyperthyroidism or ophthalmopathy (not recorded which). The CDR3 bases are TGCGCCAGCAGCTCGGAACAGGCCGGAAACACCATATATTTT. Translation: CASSSEQAGNTIYF.